These 32 T cell receptor beta chains came from one sample sequenced in a study of regulatory T cells in long-lasting Graves disease. Arm-PCR with iRepertoire HTBI primers amplified the CDR3 regions for these TCR beta libraries. One entry per CDR3 protein results from TCRdb running MiXCR on the multiplex PCR reads. The sample contains 500,000 to 800,000 distinct CDR3 sequences, 30% of which appear only once. The time point denotes: persistent/refractory GD, antithyroid drugs over 5 years with positive TRAb. The TCR library was prepared using RNA isolated from PBMCs. This specimen consisted of peripheral blood mononuclear cells (PBMCs), obtained when the disease was refractory, from a patient treated with antithyroid drugs. The receptors originated from a female donor with Graves disease.

The chain has TRBV20-1 and TRBJ2-2; D possibly corresponds to TRBD2 (5 bases). Per the germline V gene, CDR1 is DFQATT and CDR2 is SNEGSKA (reference sequence). The V end was cut by 7 bases, the J end by 0 bases, with 15 bases between. This CDR3 has 15 amino acids. CDR3 nucleotide sequence: TGCAGTGTTCCCACGAGCGGACCGAACACCGGGGAGCTGTTTTTT. Amino acids: CSVPTSGPNTGELFF.

The chain is built from TRBV29-1 and TRBJ2-6, with 9 bases fitting TRBD1. Germline V gene lookup returns CDR1 SQVTM and CDR2 ANQGSEA. The CDR3 runs to 17 residues. Trimming took 6 bases from V and 0 from J; bases not matched to a gene: 9. CDR3 in amino acids: CSVTPGQGNSGANVLTF. CDR3 DNA sequence: TGCAGCGTAACTCCGGGACAGGGTAACTCTGGGGCCAACGTCCTGACTTTC.

This clonotype has just a few counts. The rearrangement links TRBV6-1 to TRBJ1-3; unclear D gene. From germline, CDR1 is MNHNS and CDR2 SASEGT. Trimming stripped 7 bases from V and 1 base from J, with 8 bases between. This CDR3 contains 13 residues. CDR3 protein: CASNSRSGNTIYF. CDR3 bases: TGTGCCAGCAATTCGCGATCTGGAAACACCATATATTTT.

The chain couples TRBV12-5 to TRBJ2-1; TRBD2 might be the D (6 bases). The germline V and J ends were trimmed by 7 bases and 2 bases, with 24 bases remaining between them. Germline CDR1 and CDR2: LGHNT and FRNRAP. The CDR3 is made up of 18 amino acids. CDR3 region: CASATQKGREGPYNEQFF. The CDR3 bases are TGTGCTAGTGCTACCCAGAAAGGGCGGGAAGGGCCCTACAATGAGCAGTTCTTC.

CDR3 sequence reads: CASGRSGRAEKTQYF. Written as DNA, the CDR3 is TGTGCCAGCGGCAGAAGCGGGAGAGCTGAGAAGACCCAGTACTTC. The J gene is TRBJ2-5, the V gene TRBV6-2 or TRBV6-3; 8 nucleotides align to TRBD2. Germline V gives CDR1 MNHEY, CDR2 SVGEGT. The CDR3 has 15 residues. Trimming at V came to 8 bases and at J to 6 bases, leaving 14 bases not matched to a gene.

The chain carries TRBV12-3 or TRBV12-4 and TRBJ1-1, with D unresolved. V shed 6 bases and J shed 5 bases, with 10 bases lying between them. CDR3 length: 12 residues. The CDR3 loop reads CASSHHGTEAFF. Here the CDR3 DNA reads TGTGCCAGCAGCCACCATGGGACTGAAGCTTTCTTT.

This chain connects TRBV20-1 to TRBJ2-2, with D possibly matching TRBD1 (5 bases). CDR3 length: 14 residues. The V end was cut by 6 bases, the J end by 7 bases, with 18 bases between. In germline, CDR1 is DFQATT, CDR2 SNEGSKA (reference sequence). CDR3 in DNA: TGCAGTGCCCGATCCGCAGGGTCTCTCGGGGAGCTGTTTTTT. Translation: CSARSAGSLGELFF.

The V and J genes are TRBV29-1 and TRBJ1-2; D uncertain. The V end was cut by 5 bases, the J end by 8 bases, with 3 bases between. CDR3 length: 8 residues. Germline-derived CDR1 and CDR2 are SQVTM and ANQGSEA. CDR3 coding DNA: TGCAGCGTTTTGGGCTACACCTTC. Translated: CSVLGYTF.

This clonotype was counted ten times or more. The CDR3 region is CASSFRRALGGYTF. For the CDR3, the DNA is TGTGCCAGCAGTTTTAGAAGGGCTTTAGGCGGCTACACCTTC. This chain links TRBV28 with TRBJ1-2; no clear D. V was trimmed by 3 bases and J by 8 bases, leaving 16 bases between them. CDR3 length equals 14 residues. Germline CDR1 MDHEN, CDR2 SYDVKM.

The chain employs TRBV29-1 and TRBJ1-1, with D possibly TRBD1 on 5 matching bases. Germline CDR1 reads SQVTM; CDR2 reads ANQGSEA. The V and J ends lost 7 bases and 1 base respectively, with 10 bases between them. The CDR3 consists of 12 residues. The CDR3 coding sequence is TGCAGCGGAACTAGGGGGAACACTGAAGCTTTCTTT. This codes for CSGTRGNTEAFF.

This chain links TRBV6-2 or TRBV6-3 with TRBJ1-5; 9 bases match TRBD1. From germline, CDR1 is MNHEY and CDR2 SVGEGT. J gave up 2 bases and V 6 bases, and 8 bases lay outside the gene matches. The CDR3 covers 16 residues. The CDR3 spells CASSHGQGRGNQPQHF. CDR3 nucleotides: TGTGCCAGCAGCCACGGACAGGGGAGAGGCAATCAGCCCCAGCATTTT.

This clonotype was observed a handful of times. The genes are TRBV12-3 or TRBV12-4 and TRBJ1-1, with TRBD1 matching 8 bases. The length of the CDR3 is 15 residues. Trimming at V came to 6 bases and at J to 1 base, leaving 7 bases not matched to a gene. The CDR3 spells CASRSPGGTNTEAFF. As DNA, the CDR3 is TGTGCCAGCAGAAGCCCAGGGGGCACGAACACTGAAGCTTTCTTT.

The rearrangement links TRBV7-9 to TRBJ1-5; D might be TRBD1 (5 bases). V was cut by 2 bases and J by 1 base, with 12 bases left in between. CDR3 length: 16 amino acids. In germline, CDR1 is SEHNR, CDR2 FQNEAQ (reference sequence). This CDR3 reads CASSLFAQGSNQPQHF. CDR3 sequence (DNA): TGTGCCAGCAGCTTATTCGCTCAGGGCAGCAATCAGCCCCAGCATTTT.

The V and J genes are TRBV27 and TRBJ1-1; D is uncertain. Trimming took off 5 bases at V and 6 bases at J, with 19 bases between the two ends. Germline CDR1 and CDR2: MNHEY and SMNVEV (reference sequence). This CDR3 has 15 amino acids. CDR3 region: CASSPMGGWEAEAFF. CDR3 coding DNA: TGTGCCAGCAGTCCCATGGGTGGCTGGGAAGCTGAAGCTTTCTTT.

There are many counts of this clonotype. The rearrangement uses TRBV11-2 and TRBJ2-7; 9 bases align to TRBD1. Germline CDR1 SGHAT, CDR2 FQNNGV. Trimming at V came to 6 bases and at J to 2 bases, leaving 11 bases not matched to a gene. The CDR3 extends over 16 amino acids. CDR3: CASSKLQGADAYEQYF. The CDR3 DNA sequence: TGTGCCAGCAGTAAACTACAGGGGGCGGATGCCTACGAGCAGTACTTC.

The chain links TRBV6-1 to TRBJ2-7; D possibly corresponds to TRBD2 (7 bases). The CDR3 contains 16 residues. Germline V CDR1 and CDR2: MNHNS, SASEGT. The V gene lost 8 bases and the J gene lost 3 bases, with 23 bases spanning the gap. The CDR3 reads CASQEGGGGRGYEQYF. For the CDR3, the DNA is TGTGCCAGCCAGGAAGGTGGGGGCGGGAGAGGCTACGAGCAGTACTTC.

The gene calls are TRBV25-1 and TRBJ2-7, with a weak D call TRBD2 (5 bases). This CDR3 has 14 residues. Germline V gives CDR1 MGHDK, CDR2 SYGVNS. Trimming removed 3 bases at V and 2 bases at J, with 11 bases between. CDR3 protein: CASSDPGLTYEQYF. DNA of the CDR3: TGTGCCAGCAGTGATCCTGGACTTACCTACGAGCAGTACTTC.

This clonotype has only a few counts. The genes are TRBV20-1 and TRBJ1-1; tentative D call: TRBD1 (5 bases). The CDR3 loop spans 13 amino acids. The germline V gene has CDR1 DFQATT and CDR2 SNEGSKA (reference sequence). V was clipped by 4 bases and J by 4 bases, with 13 bases between them. In nucleotides, the CDR3 is TGCAGTGCTATGGGACCCGGGGCCACTGAAGCTTTCTTT. Translated, it gives CSAMGPGATEAFF.

Only a few counts were recorded for this clonotype. The V gene is TRBV6-7, the J gene TRBJ2-7, with a possible D match to TRBD2 (5 bases). TRBV6-7 has ORF status, its function being uncertain. The CDR3 extends over 15 amino acids. The ends were cut back, 0 bases at V and 7 bases at J, with 16 bases in the middle. The CDR3 loop reads CASSYSMEVWSEQYF. In DNA form, the CDR3 reads TGTGCCAGCAGTTACTCGATGGAGGTCTGGAGTGAGCAGTACTTC.

This clonotype turned up a few times. J is TRBJ1-2 and V is TRBV29-1; D gene uncertain. The V gene's germline CDR1 is SQVTM and CDR2 ANQGSEA. The CDR3 is made up of 12 amino acids. The CDR3 spells CRAHNLGQGYTF. CDR3 sequence (DNA): TGCAGAGCCCATAACTTAGGTCAGGGCTACACCTTC.

This clonotype has at least ten counts. The chain couples TRBV3-1 to TRBJ1-6, with D uncertain. Germline V lookup: CDR1 LGHDT, CDR2 YNNKEL (reference sequence). This CDR3 is built from 14 residues. Trimming pared 5 bases from V and 10 bases from J, leaving 15 bases between. The CDR3 reads CASSGRSPTSPLHF. DNA of the CDR3: TGTGCCAGCAGCGGACGGAGCCCCACCTCACCCCTCCACTTT.

This clonotype was observed a few times. The chain carries TRBV11-2 and TRBJ2-3; D ambiguous. V lost 4 bases, J lost 1 base, and 15 bases lay in between. This CDR3 contains 16 residues. CDR1 and CDR2 (germline): SGHAT, FQNNGV. CDR3 nucleotide sequence: TGTGCCAGCAGCTCGGAGACCCGACGGGGCACAGATACGCAGTATTTT. It specifies CASSSETRRGTDTQYF.

This clonotype was detected only once. The chain employs TRBV30 and TRBJ1-1; D is uncertain. Germline V CDR1 and CDR2: GTSNPN, SVGIG (reference sequence). This CDR3 is built from 11 residues. Trimming cost V 6 bases and J 10 bases, with 15 bases left between them. CDR3 in amino acids: CACEIPEGAFF. Written as DNA, the CDR3 is TGTGCCTGTGAGATACCGGAGGGAGCTTTCTTT.

The chain recombines TRBV19 with TRBJ1-1, with unresolved D. V gave up 2 bases and J gave up 0 bases, with 7 bases separating them. Germline CDR1 is LNHDA and CDR2 is SQIVND (reference sequence). The CDR3 has 14 residues. The CDR3: CASSIRTVNTEAFF. CDR3 nucleotides: TGTGCCAGTAGTATACGGACGGTGAACACTGAAGCTTTCTTT.

This clonotype was recorded a few times. The rearrangement joins TRBV10-3 to TRBJ1-1, with a weak D call TRBD1 (6 bases). The CDR3 runs 16 residues. Trimming stripped 2 bases from V and 0 bases from J, with 13 bases between. From germline, CDR1 is ENHRY and CDR2 SYGVKD. CDR3: CAISEARGRMNTEAFF. CDR3 nucleotide sequence: TGTGCCATCAGTGAGGCGCGGGGGCGGATGAACACTGAAGCTTTCTTT.

The chain joins TRBV19 to TRBJ1-5, with D hard to call. Per the germline V gene, CDR1 is LNHDA and CDR2 is SQIVND (reference sequence). V was cut by 5 bases and J by 5 bases, with 10 bases left in between. The CDR3 has 13 amino acids. In nucleotides, the CDR3 is TGTGCCAGTAGTCATACTGGGGATCAGCCCCAGCATTTT. Its translation: CASSHTGDQPQHF.

In its sample, this clonotype was seen once. The chain combines TRBV2 with TRBJ2-3; 13 bases match TRBD2. J gave up 4 bases and V 11 bases, and 21 bases lay outside the gene matches. Per germline, CDR1 SNHLY and CDR2 FYNNEI. The CDR3 loop spans 19 amino acids. The CDR3 here is CAGGWASGTSGDTADTQYF. The CDR3 DNA sequence: TGTGCCGGGGGGTGGGCCTCCGGGACTAGCGGGGACACGGCAGATACGCAGTATTTT.

In this sample, this clonotype turned up many times. The chain carries TRBV20-1 and TRBJ2-5; D not resolved. Trimming took 3 bases from V and 5 from J, leaving 4 bases between them. Germline V gives CDR1 DFQATT, CDR2 SNEGSKA (reference sequence). This CDR3 comprises 10 residues. CDR3 DNA: TGCAGTGCTAGCCTGGAGACCCAGTACTTC. It specifies CSASLETQYF.

This clonotype appeared many times. This sequence joins TRBV7-2 and TRBJ2-7; no clear D gene. V lost 5 bases and J 3 bases, leaving 5 bases between the germline ends. Germline-derived CDR1 and CDR2 are SGHTA and FQGNSA. The CDR3 loop spans 11 amino acids. CDR3 bases: TGTGCCAGCAGCACCCTCTACGAGCAGTACTTC. Amino acids: CASSTLYEQYF. Full variable domain (outside the CDR3, taken from reference TRBV7-2 and TRBJ2-7): GAGVSQSPSNKVTEKGKDVELRCDPISGHTALYWYRQSLGQGLEFLIYFQGNSAPDKSGLPSDRFSAERTGGSVSTLTIQRTQQEDSAVYLCASSTLYEQYFGPGTRLTVT.

This clonotype has just a few counts. The chain joins TRBV20-1 to TRBJ2-5, with 13 nucleotides matching TRBD2. V shed 0 bases, J shed 1 base, and the junction held 5 bases outside the gene matches. This CDR3 region has 17 residues. CDR1 and CDR2 from the germline V gene are DFQATT and SNEGSKA (reference sequence). CDR3 DNA: TGCAGTGCTAGAGATCAGGGACTAGCGGGAATCCAAGAGACCCAGTACTTC. Translated: CSARDQGLAGIQETQYF.

This clonotype was seen many times. V usage is TRBV11-2 and J usage is TRBJ2-7; 8 positions match TRBD1. CDR3 size: 15 residues. CDR1 and CDR2 (germline): SGHAT, FQNNGV. The ends lost 3 bases at V and 3 bases at J; junction bases unmatched: 7. Here the CDR3 DNA reads TGTGCCAGCAGCTTGTCGACAGGGGCGCGCTACGAGCAGTACTTC. Translated: CASSLSTGARYEQYF.

Points on this clonotype: One end of the junction fails to match germline, which may point to a read error. The CDR3: CASSLVGSQEAQYF. In nucleotides, the CDR3 is TGTGCCAGCAGCTTAGTCGGCAGTCAAGAGGCCCAGTACTTC. This chain connects TRBV7-9 to TRBJ2-5; D is ambiguous. Germline loops: CDR1 SEHNR, CDR2 FQNEAQ (reference sequence). This CDR3 has 14 amino acids.